The text below deals with one T cell receptor beta chain. The V and J ends lost 6 bases and 2 bases, in that order; junction bases with no gene match: 14. The CDR3 sequence is 18 residues long. Germline CDR1 reads MNHNS; CDR2 reads SASEGT. This specimen comes from a study of spatial heterogeneity in lung cancer. Study at large: Sequence detection consistently recorded a greater number of beta-chain than alpha-chain sequences.

From the 5' RACE reads, TCRdb called clonotypes with MiXCR, one entry per CDR3 protein. Here the sample spans under 30,000 distinct CDR3 sequences, 3% to 3.5% being singletons. Time point here: sample taken at primary tumor resection. Whole RNA was taken from tumor, nontumor lung or frozen PBMC; it was then sequenced unsorted. The J gene is TRBJ1-5, the V gene TRBV6-1; 9 nucleotides line up with TRBD1. This TCR derives from a female donor with early-stage non-small cell lung cancer. This material consisted of PBMCs, taken at surgery. For the CDR3, the DNA is TGTGCCAGCAGCGGACGTAGGTGGACAGGGGCGGGCAATCAGCCCCAGCATTTT. Its translation: CASSGRRWTGAGNQPQHF.